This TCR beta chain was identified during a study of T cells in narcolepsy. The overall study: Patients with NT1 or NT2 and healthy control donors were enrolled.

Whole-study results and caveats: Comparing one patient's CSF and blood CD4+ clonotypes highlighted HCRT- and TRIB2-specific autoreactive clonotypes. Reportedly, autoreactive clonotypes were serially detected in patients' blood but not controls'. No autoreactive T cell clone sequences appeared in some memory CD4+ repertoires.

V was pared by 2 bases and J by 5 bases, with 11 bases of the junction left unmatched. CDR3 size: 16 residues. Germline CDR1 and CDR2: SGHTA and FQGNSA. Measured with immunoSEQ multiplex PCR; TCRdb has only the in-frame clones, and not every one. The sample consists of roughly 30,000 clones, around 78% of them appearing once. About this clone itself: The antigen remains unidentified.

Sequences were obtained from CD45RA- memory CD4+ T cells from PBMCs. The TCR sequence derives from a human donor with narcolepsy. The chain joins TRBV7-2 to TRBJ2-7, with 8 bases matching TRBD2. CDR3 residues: CASSLRGWREVHEQYF. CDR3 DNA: TGTGCCAGCAGCTTAAGGGGTTGGCGGGAGGTACACGAGCAGTACTTC.